Presented here are 22 T cell receptor beta chains from one specimen sequenced in a study of human T cells and chemical hapten exposure. Each CDR3 protein gets one entry after TCRdb re-called the RACE reads with MiXCR. The sample gives tens of thousands of distinct CDR3 sequences, about 8.6% of which show up once; about 3.1% is in the top ten. Indicated time point: healthy volunteer bleed at 2 weeks. Unfractionated whole blood served as the source for total RNA extraction. Sequencing used whole blood. These TCRs come from a female donor in good health. Some clones in this sample may be carry-over from other donors' samples.

The rearrangement uses TRBV7-8 and TRBJ2-2; TRBD1 agrees at 8 bases. The germline gives CDR1 SGHVS, CDR2 FQNEAQ. The J segment lost 5 bases and the V segment lost 5 bases, leaving 10 bases of the junction unmatched. The CDR3 is made up of 16 amino acids. The CDR3: CASSLNSGTGTGELFF. The CDR3 region has the DNA TGTGCCAGCAGCCTCAACTCCGGGACAGGTACCGGGGAGCTGTTTTTT.

The CDR3 loop reads CSARLRAMNTEAFF. CDR3 in DNA: TGCAGTGCTCGACTGAGGGCTATGAACACTGAAGCTTTCTTT. The chain joins TRBV20-1 to TRBJ1-1; D gene ambiguous. CDR1 is DFQATT, CDR2 SNEGSKA, per germline (reference sequence). The CDR3 runs 14 residues. V dropped 5 bases and J dropped 0 bases, with 13 bases sitting between them.

Only a few counts were recorded for this clonotype. The J gene is TRBJ2-3, the V gene TRBV25-1, with a possible D match to TRBD2 (5 bases). Trimming left V 9 bases short and J 0 bases short, with 10 bases between. Germline loops: CDR1 MGHDK, CDR2 SYGVNS. The CDR3 spans 13 residues. In DNA, the CDR3 is TGTGCCAGTTTAGCGCATAGCACAGATACGCAGTATTTT. It specifies CASLAHSTDTQYF.

This clonotype was found a few times. The V and J genes are TRBV15 and TRBJ1-5, with a possible D match to TRBD1 (6 bases). Germline CDR1 and CDR2: LNHNV and YYDKDF (reference sequence). The CDR3 has 15 amino acids. Trimming stripped 0 bases from V and 7 bases from J, with 13 bases between. The CDR3 is CATSRDYRAEQPQHF. CDR3 nucleotide sequence: TGTGCCACCAGCAGAGATTACAGGGCCGAACAGCCCCAGCATTTT.

Remarks on this clonotype: Possible read error: a much larger clone is one base away. The V call is TRBV5-1, the J call TRBJ2-1, with TRBD2 matching over 8 bases. The CDR3 loop spans 14 amino acids. Germline CDR1 is SGHRS and CDR2 is YFSETQ. CDR3 coding DNA: TGCGCCAGCAGAGCGGGAGACCTTGTTGGTGAGCAGATCTTC. It encodes CASRAGDLVGEQIF. Together with reference TRBV5-1 and TRBJ2-1, the CDR3 gives the full variable domain: KAGVTQTPRYLIKTRGQQVTLSCSPISGHRSVSWYQQTPGQGLQFLFEYFSETQRNKGNFPGRFSGRQFSNSRSEMNVSTLELGDSALYLCASRAGDLVGEQIFGPGTRLTVL.

V is TRBV28 and J is TRBJ2-7; D may match TRBD1 or TRBD2 (5 bases each). Germline V gives CDR1 MDHEN, CDR2 SYDVKM. The ends were cut back, 5 bases at V and 7 bases at J, with 18 bases in the middle. The CDR3 is 14 amino acids. DNA of the CDR3: TGTGCCAGCAGTCGAGGGGCCGACTCTCGTGAGCAGTACTTC. Amino acids: CASSRGADSREQYF.

Ten or more counts support this clonotype. The chain's CDR3 is CSARNPTGNTEAFF. In DNA, the CDR3 is TGCAGTGCTAGAAACCCCACAGGAAACACTGAAGCTTTCTTT. The rearrangement links TRBV20-1 to TRBJ1-1; tentatively, D is TRBD1 (5 bases). CDR1 is DFQATT, CDR2 SNEGSKA, per germline (reference sequence). V shed 2 bases and J shed 2 bases, with 12 bases lying between them. The CDR3 is 14 residues long.

This clonotype was counted ten times or more. V and J are TRBV29-1 and TRBJ2-1; D unresolved. Germline loops: CDR1 SQVTM, CDR2 ANQGSEA. The V gene lost 3 bases and the J gene lost 5 bases, with 8 bases spanning the gap. The CDR3 length is 12 residues. CDR3 residues: CSVELWDNEQFF. The CDR3 DNA follows: TGCAGCGTTGAGTTGTGGGACAATGAGCAGTTCTTC.

This clonotype was counted a few times. The genes are TRBV9 and TRBJ2-1; D gene ambiguous. CDR1 SGDLS and CDR2 YYNGEE come from the germline V gene. Trimming shortened V by 0 bases and J by 10 bases, and 20 bases separated the two germline ends. There are 16 residues in the CDR3. CDR3 sequence (DNA): TGTGCCAGCAGCGTAGAGGACCTTAGCCCCCATCGGGAGCAGTTCTTC. The encoded protein is CASSVEDLSPHREQFF.

This clonotype was found a few times. Relative to the germline gene, one junction end is altered; a read error may explain this. The chain has TRBV7-9 and TRBJ2-3; 7 nucleotides match TRBD1. This CDR3 is 14 amino acids long. Per the germline V gene, CDR1 is SEHNR and CDR2 is FQNEAQ (reference sequence). The CDR3 region has the DNA TGTGCCAGCAGCTTTCTAGGGGGCACATATACGCAGTATTTT. It encodes CASSFLGGTYTQYF.

This chain joins TRBV20-1 and TRBJ1-4; unclear D gene. Germline CDR1 reads DFQATT; CDR2 reads SNEGSKA (reference sequence). The CDR3 has 13 amino acids. V lost 0 bases and J lost 5, with 7 bases in between. CDR3 loop: CSARDLGNEKLFF. DNA for the CDR3: TGCAGTGCTAGAGATTTGGGAAATGAAAAACTGTTTTTT.

Ten or more counts support this clonotype. The chain's CDR3 is CRAGASSTDTQYF. CDR3 sequence (DNA): TGCAGGGCTGGGGCTAGCTCCACAGATACGCAGTATTTT. The V call is TRBV20-1, the J call TRBJ2-3; the D gene could be TRBD1 or TRBD2 (5 bases each). Germline values: CDR1 DFQATT, CDR2 SNEGSKA (reference sequence). The CDR3 has 13 amino acids.

In its sample, this clonotype was seen a few times. The chain combines TRBV28 with TRBJ1-4; D unresolved. The germline gives CDR1 MDHEN, CDR2 SYDVKM. Trimming shortened V by 5 bases and J by 7 bases, and 8 bases separated the two germline ends. This CDR3 region has 12 residues. The CDR3 DNA sequence: TGTGCCAGCAGTCCCGTCGGTGAAAAACTGTTTTTT. Translated, it gives CASSPVGEKLFF.

There are many counts of this clonotype. This rearrangement joins TRBV5-1 to TRBJ1-1; D uncertain. The CDR3 spans 12 residues. V was pared by 3 bases and J by 4 bases, with 7 bases between. From germline, CDR1 is SGHRS and CDR2 YFSETQ. CDR3 protein: CASSSWGTEAFF. CDR3 coding DNA: TGCGCCAGCAGCTCTTGGGGCACTGAAGCTTTCTTT.

The V call is TRBV12-3 or TRBV12-4, the J call TRBJ2-3; no clear D. Trimming left V 3 bases short and J 0 bases short, with 10 bases between. The length of the CDR3 is 15 residues. CDR3 sequence (DNA): TGTGCCAGCAGTTTCGGATTATTTAGCACAGATACGCAGTATTTT. It codes for CASSFGLFSTDTQYF.

About this clonotype itself: A read error is possible here, since a much larger clone lies one base away. The chain joins TRBV18 to TRBJ1-1; 7 nucleotides match TRBD1. Germline CDR1 is KGHSH and CDR2 is LQKENI. This CDR3 has 14 amino acids. CDR3 coding DNA: TGTGTCAGCTCACCGACAGGGATGGGCACTGAAGCTTTCTTT. This sequence encodes CVSSPTGMGTEAFF. Complete variable domain (other parts from reference TRBV18 and TRBJ1-1): NAGVMQNPRHLVRRRGQEARLRCSPMKGHSHVYWYRQLPEEGLKFMVYLQKENIIDESGMPKERFSAEFPKEGPSILRIQQVVRGDSAAYFCVSSPTGMGTEAFFGQGTRLTVV.

As to this clonotype: It may be a read error: a sequence one base away is much more abundant. V gene TRBV25-1 combines with J gene TRBJ2-1; 13 nucleotides line up with TRBD2. In germline, CDR1 is MGHDK, CDR2 SYGVNS. The CDR3 contains 14 residues. V was pared by 4 bases and J by 7 bases, with 1 base of the junction left unmatched. CDR3 nucleotide sequence: TGTGCCAGCAGTGGGACTAGCGGGAGAAATGAGCAGTTCTTC. It yields the protein CASSGTSGRNEQFF.

This chain joins TRBV5-6 and TRBJ2-5, with 11 nucleotides matching TRBD2. Germline V lookup: CDR1 SGHDT, CDR2 YYEEEE. V shed 2 bases and J 3 bases; nucleotides not matched to a gene: 6. The CDR3 is 16 residues long. CDR3 nucleotides: TGTGCCAGCAGCTTATTCGAGGGACTAGCGGAAGAGACCCAGTACTTC. This sequence encodes CASSLFEGLAEETQYF.

This clonotype was picked up many times. The rearrangement uses TRBV7-9 and TRBJ1-4, with D possibly TRBD1 on 5 matching bases. V lost 0 bases and J 8 bases, leaving 13 bases between the germline ends. Germline loops: CDR1 SEHNR, CDR2 FQNEAQ (reference sequence). The CDR3 is made up of 15 amino acids. The CDR3 region is CASSLAGALGEKLFF. Here the CDR3 DNA reads TGTGCCAGCAGCTTAGCCGGGGCCCTGGGGGAAAAACTGTTTTTT.

The chain is built from TRBV5-1 and TRBJ2-3; D unclear. This CDR3 contains 15 residues. With 4 bases removed from V and 5 bases from J, the gap between germline ends came to 17 bases. In germline, CDR1 is SGHRS, CDR2 YFSETQ. The CDR3 is CASSPGLGFGDTQYF. The CDR3 DNA sequence: TGCGCCAGCAGCCCCGGTTTGGGGTTCGGAGATACGCAGTATTTT.

This sequence joins TRBV12-3 or TRBV12-4 and TRBJ2-3; 11 bases align to TRBD2. V lost 6 bases to trimming and J lost 4 bases; unmatched junction nucleotides: 12. The CDR3 runs to 17 residues. CDR3 loop: CASSLSPPGLAADTQYF. CDR3 nucleotide sequence: TGTGCCAGCAGCCTAAGTCCCCCGGGACTAGCGGCAGATACGCAGTATTTT.

There are a few counts of this clonotype. V usage is TRBV7-2 and J usage is TRBJ2-7; 11 bases agree with TRBD2. J gave up 4 bases and V 5 bases, and 10 bases lay outside the gene matches. CDR1 SGHTA and CDR2 FQGNSA come from the germline V gene. The CDR3 runs to 16 residues. CDR3 DNA sequence: TGTGCCAGCAGCGGGGGGACTAGCGGAGTACTTTACGAGCAGTACTTC. Translating gives CASSGGTSGVLYEQYF.